This TCR beta chain was retrieved from a study of blood T cell repertoires in COVID-19. Clinical history reported by participants formed the basis on which cohorts were assigned. In the original processing: Nucleated cell counts were estimated from reference gene primer amplification. TCRdb's copy holds only in-frame clones and misses some; the assay was immunoSEQ multiplex PCR. That table gives V, J and clone size, and the DNA gave D and trimming. The sample lists a few hundred thousand clones, roughly 90% seen once, with roughly 1.9% in the top ten. Germline V gene sequence: CDR1 LNHNV, CDR2 YYDKDF (reference sequence). Trimming at V came to 5 bases and at J to 6 bases, leaving 12 bases not matched to a gene. CDR3 length equals 15 residues.

This TCR came from a woman in her 40s who had recovered from COVID-19. The sample consisted of PBMCs or T cells enriched from blood (not recorded which). The gene calls are TRBV15 and TRBJ1-2, with 7 nucleotides matching TRBD1. CDR3 amino acids: CATSLQRGLVDGYTF. The CDR3 DNA reads TGTGCCACCAGCCTTCAAAGGGGGCTTGTAGATGGCTACACCTTC.